This T cell receptor (beta chain) was sequenced in a study of blood T cell repertoires in COVID-19 (dated by TCRdb to the early 2020s). Regarding the study in general: Collaborator samples came from the United States, Italy and Spain and covered acute and convalescent phases of COVID-19. The prospective study material was composed of cDNA or gDNA derived from T cells, B-cell-depleted T cells, or PBMCs. Subjects who had been exposed to COVID-19, were actively infected with it, or had recovered from it provided the deeply sampled blood TCRbeta repertoires that made up the dataset. The repertoires were made available in a free public database intended to serve as a resource for research on the immune response to SARS-CoV-2. Samples came from the ongoing ImmuneRACE study (first 160 participants) plus 1,254 subjects from 6 global collaborators. The sample metadata nearly always contained a de-identified subject ID, COVID-19 status, age in years and sex. Where HLA class I and class II types were available, the types were taken from metadata supplied by the sample provider, not from assay-based typing. What the research found in general, with its limitations: How much clinical and demographic metadata was included differed by source and by participant, and the metadata was provided uncurated.

The CDR3 spans 14 residues, from the cysteine through the phenylalanine. CDR3 DNA is the only sequence kept; it has 42 bases, read in frame from the first base. From V the trimming removes 5 bases and from J it removes 0 bases, while the gene matches leave 4 bases of the junction unaccounted for. CDR1 and CDR2 (LNHDA, SQIVND) derive from the germline V gene (reference sequence). Collaborating institutions collected whole blood in K2EDTA tubes following their own protocols. Collaborator samples were shipped for TCRbeta analysis as frozen whole blood, isolated PBMCs, or DNA extracted from either sample type. With regard to this clone: No antigen is known for it. Per-base quality was not reported, and no clone a single base away is much larger than it.

The immunoSEQ Assay, a bias-controlled multiplex PCR, was used to amplify TCRbeta CDR3 regions from genomic DNA. The paper's processing steps were these. The number of nucleated cells in each sample was estimated from the amplification of reference gene primers within the assay. To quantify the absolute abundance of each unique TCRbeta CDR3 rearrangement, sequence reads were collapsed and filtered. For each sample, productive Simpson clonality was calculated as the square root of Simpson's diversity index across productive rearrangements. TCRdb took over this immuneACCESS table, retaining in-frame rearrangements with V and J assigned. Such tables are incomplete; in checked studies, under half of the missing clones stem from an unresolved V gene, and the remainder is unexplained. The V and J calls and the clone size are those of that table, but D and trimming were determined from the DNA. In this sample the table shows 250,000 or so clones, around nine tenths of which occur a single time. The ten largest clones capture over 8% of the sample.

The sample comprised peripheral blood. This receptor was obtained from a middle-aged man with active or convalescent COVID-19. Recombination joined TRBV19 with TRBJ2-7, with TRBD1 matching 7 junction bases. The DNA sequence is as follows: TGTGCCAGTAGTCTGGACAGGAGCTCCTACGAGCAGTACTTC. Its product reads: CASSLDRSSYEQYF.